This passage covers 22 T cell receptor beta chains from one sample sequenced in a study of shared clonotypes between healthy human individuals. The protocol was immunoSEQ multiplex PCR, while the TCRdb copy is restricted to in-frame clones and leaves out a portion. This sample has about 870,000 clones, with more than 85% found just once. As defined, naive CD8 cells were CD45RO-negative and positively selected for CCR7, with terminally differentiated effector memory CD45RA+ cells excluded. The sample taken for sequencing was naive CD8+ T cells sorted from blood. These receptor sequences come from a man aged 30 to 45 in good health.

The chain recombines TRBV18 with TRBJ1-5; no clear D gene. V was pared by 3 bases and J by 4 bases, with 13 bases between. Germline CDR1 KGHSH, CDR2 LQKENI. This CDR3 is built from 15 residues. CDR3 in DNA: TGTGCCAGCTCACCCGCGAGTGGGCCAAATCAGCCCCAGCATTTT. This translates into CASSPASGPNQPQHF.

The rearrangement joins TRBV12-5 to TRBJ2-7; a weak D match, TRBD1 (5 bases). This CDR3 region has 12 residues. The V and J ends lost 1 base and 4 bases respectively, with 5 bases between them. Germline-derived CDR1 and CDR2 are LGHNT and FRNRAP. Here the CDR3 reads CASGLEGYEQYF. CDR3 nucleotide sequence: TGTGCTAGTGGTTTGGAGGGGTACGAGCAGTACTTC.

The chain joins TRBV7-9 to TRBJ1-1; the D is unclear. CDR1 and CDR2 (germline): SEHNR, FQNEAQ (reference sequence). The CDR3 consists of 14 residues. V dropped 6 bases and J dropped 1 base, with 12 bases sitting between them. The CDR3 loop is CASRPAGANTEAFF. The CDR3 nucleotides are TGTGCCAGCAGACCGGCAGGAGCGAACACTGAAGCTTTCTTT. The full variable domain, completed using reference TRBV7-9 and TRBJ1-1, is DTGVSQNPRHKITKRGQNVTFRCDPISEHNRLYWYRQTLGQGPEFLTYFQNEAQLEKSRLLSDRFSAERPKGSFSTLEIQRTEQGDSAMYLCASRPAGANTEAFFGQGTRLTVV.

The rearrangement uses TRBV18 and TRBJ2-5; possibly TRBD1 for D (6 bases). V lost 2 bases and J 3 bases, leaving 10 bases between the germline ends. This CDR3 has 14 residues. From germline, CDR1 is KGHSH and CDR2 LQKENI. The CDR3 sequence is CASSPTGLKETQYF. The CDR3 DNA sequence: TGTGCCAGCTCACCAACAGGGCTAAAAGAGACCCAGTACTTC.

This chain joins TRBV9 and TRBJ2-7, with TRBD1 matching over 8 bases. The CDR3 loop spans 15 amino acids. In germline, CDR1 is SGDLS, CDR2 YYNGEE. The V gene end was trimmed by 4 bases and the J gene end by 2 bases; junction bases not matched to a gene: 8. CDR3 residues: CASSIGQGRPYEQYF. CDR3 nucleotide sequence: TGTGCCAGCAGCATAGGACAGGGCAGACCCTACGAGCAGTACTTC.

This clone was seen just once. The V call is TRBV2, the J call TRBJ2-1, with 11 bases identical to TRBD2. In germline, CDR1 is SNHLY, CDR2 FYNNEI. V was clipped by 5 bases and J by 4 bases; unmatched bases: 7. This CDR3 is 16 amino acids long. The CDR3 bases are TGTGCCAGCAGTTTGAGTAGCGGGAGGGCGTACAATGAGCAGTTCTTC. As protein: CASSLSSGRAYNEQFF.

This chain links TRBV7-2 with TRBJ1-1, with D perhaps matching TRBD1 (5 bases). The CDR3 loop spans 14 amino acids. The germline V and J ends were trimmed by 4 bases and 8 bases, with 17 bases remaining between them. Germline CDR1 SGHTA, CDR2 FQGNSA. The chain's CDR3 is CASSSRGGSTEAFF. Written as DNA, the CDR3 is TGTGCCAGCAGCTCAAGGGGCGGTTCCACGGAAGCTTTCTTT.

The chain links TRBV4-1 to TRBJ2-3, with 9 bases identical to TRBD2. The CDR3 is 16 residues long. J gave up 4 bases and V 1 base, and 6 bases lay outside the gene matches. CDR1 and CDR2 from the germline V gene are MGHRA and YSYEKL. This chain's CDR3 is CASSQGGQREADTQYF. CDR3 bases: TGCGCCAGCAGCCAAGGAGGCCAGCGGGAGGCAGATACGCAGTATTTT.

The chain links TRBV27 to TRBJ2-7; 7 bases align to TRBD1. From germline, CDR1 is MNHEY and CDR2 SMNVEV (reference sequence). The V gene end was trimmed by 1 base and the J gene end by 2 bases; junction bases not matched to a gene: 8. The length of the CDR3 is 16 residues. CDR3 bases: TGTGCCAGCAGTTTATTCCCGACAGGGAACCCCTACGAGCAGTACTTC. This sequence encodes CASSLFPTGNPYEQYF.

This chain links TRBV28 with TRBJ2-7, with D unresolved. This CDR3 spans 15 amino acids. Trimming removed 3 bases at V and 2 bases at J, with 14 bases between. From germline, CDR1 is MDHEN and CDR2 SYDVKM. This CDR3 is CASSFRSPAPYEQYF. The CDR3 DNA reads TGTGCCAGCAGTTTTAGGTCTCCAGCACCCTACGAGCAGTACTTC.

The rearrangement links TRBV7-3 to TRBJ2-6; the D is unclear. The CDR3 is 15 residues long. CDR1 is SGHTA and CDR2 is FQGTGA in the germline V gene. The ends were cut back, 2 bases at V and 4 bases at J, with 9 bases in the middle. The CDR3 nucleotides read TGTGCCAGCAGCTTATCACTGTTCGGGGCCAACGTCCTGACTTTC. Translated, it gives CASSLSLFGANVLTF. The whole variable domain, remainder taken from reference TRBV7-3 and TRBJ2-6, is GAGVSQTPSNKVTEKGKYVELRCDPISGHTALYWYRQSLGQGPEFLIYFQGTGAADDSGLPNDRFFAVRPEGSVSTLKIQRTERGDSAVYLCASSLSLFGANVLTFGAGSRLTVL.

The V gene is TRBV19, the J gene TRBJ2-1; 11 positions match TRBD2. Germline assignment: CDR1 LNHDA and CDR2 SQIVND (reference sequence). The CDR3 is 16 residues long. With V trimmed by 5 bases and J by 6 bases, 9 bases remained unmatched. CDR3 DNA: TGTGCCAGTAGTGTTTTTAGCGGGAGGGCGACCAATGAGCAGTTCTTC. Residues: CASSVFSGRATNEQFF.

V gene TRBV27 combines with J gene TRBJ1-3, with D tentatively TRBD1 (5 bases). This CDR3 has 14 amino acids. Trimming stripped 2 bases from V and 3 bases from J, with 8 bases between. The germline V gene encodes CDR1 MNHEY and CDR2 SMNVEV (reference sequence). CDR3 nucleotides: TGTGCCAGCAGTTTAGGGGGACTTGGAAACACCATATATTTT. This encodes CASSLGGLGNTIYF.

CDR3 amino acids: CATSRGQAQNEQFF. CDR3 nucleotide sequence: TGTGCCACCAGCAGAGGACAGGCTCAAAATGAGCAGTTCTTC. The V gene is TRBV15, the J gene TRBJ2-1; D possibly corresponds to TRBD1 (6 bases). The CDR3 loop spans 14 amino acids. The V and J ends lost 1 base and 7 bases respectively, with 11 bases between them. Looked up from germline, CDR1 is LNHNV and CDR2 is YYDKDF (reference sequence).

The V call is TRBV5-6, the J call TRBJ2-2; 9 bases agree with TRBD2. The CDR3 runs 16 residues. Germline lookup yields CDR1 SGHDT and CDR2 YYEEEE. J was trimmed by 3 bases and V by 4 bases; bases with no gene match: 7. The CDR3 DNA reads TGTGCCAGCAGCCATAGCGGGAGCCGTTACACCGGGGAGCTGTTTTTT. Amino acids: CASSHSGSRYTGELFF.

The chain links TRBV7-9 to TRBJ2-7; D possibly uses TRBD1 or TRBD2 (6 bases each). Germline V CDR1 and CDR2: SEHNR, FQNEAQ (reference sequence). Between the trimmed V and J ends, which lost 5 bases and 4 bases, there was a span of 15 bases. CDR3 length: 14 residues. CDR3 residues: CASSPPGGAYEQYF. The CDR3 DNA reads TGTGCCAGCAGCCCACCCGGGGGCGCGTACGAGCAGTACTTC.

The V call is TRBV18, the J call TRBJ2-3; unclear D gene. The CDR3 totals 11 residues. Germline assignment: CDR1 KGHSH and CDR2 LQKENI. Trimming stripped 7 bases from V and 3 bases from J, with 5 bases between. The CDR3 loop reads CASLLTDTQYF. For the CDR3, the DNA is TGTGCCAGCTTATTAACAGATACGCAGTATTTT.

This clone has only one observation. The CDR3 DNA follows: TGTGCCAGCAGCTTATCGGGACTGGGCCTAAACAATGAGCAGTTCTTC. It yields the protein CASSLSGLGLNNEQFF. The chain combines TRBV11-2 with TRBJ2-1; maybe TRBD2 (6 bases). Trimming left V 2 bases short and J 5 bases short, with 16 bases between. CDR3 length: 16 residues. Germline assignment: CDR1 SGHAT and CDR2 FQNNGV. The full variable domain, in which reference TRBV11-2 and TRBJ2-1 provide the parts outside the CDR3, is EAGVAQSPRYKIIEKRQSVAFWCNPISGHATLYWYQQILGQGPKLLIQFQNNGVVDDSQLPKDRFSAERLKGVDSTLKIQPAKLEDSAVYLCASSLSGLGLNNEQFFGPGTRLTVL.

The chain is built from TRBV19 and TRBJ2-2; the match to TRBD2 covers 10 bases. V was pared by 4 bases and J by 3 bases, with 11 bases of the junction left unmatched. The CDR3 spans 18 residues. Germline V gene lookup returns CDR1 LNHDA and CDR2 SQIVND (reference sequence). The CDR3 bases are TGTGCCAGTAGTACCTTTGGGGAGCTAGCGGGAGACACCGGGGAGCTGTTTTTT. Protein: CASSTFGELAGDTGELFF.

The chain is built from TRBV10-3 and TRBJ2-1, with no clear D. Trimming removed 3 bases from V and 2 bases from J, with 17 bases in between. The CDR3 spans 17 residues. The germline V gene has CDR1 ENHRY and CDR2 SYGVKD. The CDR3 bases are TGTGCCATCAGTGATTGGGCCGCGGACCGGACCTACAATGAGCAGTTCTTC. Translating it yields CAISDWAADRTYNEQFF.

This chain connects TRBV7-9 to TRBJ2-7, with D possibly TRBD1 on 5 matching bases. Germline loops: CDR1 SEHNR, CDR2 FQNEAQ (reference sequence). The CDR3 loop spans 14 amino acids. Deletions cut 4 bases from V and 2 bases from J, with 12 bases between. CDR3 region: CASSSTEKTYEQYF. In nucleotides, the CDR3 is TGTGCCAGCAGCTCGACAGAAAAAACCTACGAGCAGTACTTC.

In the case of this clone: Additional DNA sequences in this sample encode the identical CDR3. The rearrangement uses TRBV7-2 and TRBJ2-1; D gene uncertain. Trimming pared 1 base from V and 4 bases from J, leaving 5 bases between. CDR1 is SGHTA, CDR2 FQGNSA, per germline. The CDR3 is made up of 13 amino acids. The CDR3 sequence is CASSLGSYNEQFF. CDR3 DNA sequence: TGTGCCAGCAGCTTAGGGAGTTACAATGAGCAGTTCTTC.